This T cell receptor beta chain was documented in a study of beta chain features in type 1 diabetes. About this clone: The antigen is undetermined.

All of the isolated RNA was reverse transcribed, so expressed TCRB transcripts were sequenced. Method: immunoSEQ multiplex PCR; TCRdb's copy keeps in-frame clones and lacks some. The table includes under 450,000 clones, about 15% detected once. By way of CD45RO/CCR7/CD25/CD127/CD95/CD27, the CD4+ regulatory, stem cell-like memory, central memory and naive cells were sorted. Sorted populations all had greater than 98% purity. The CDR3 covers 14 residues. V lost 2 bases to trimming and J lost 7 bases, with 14 bases between them. CDR1 and CDR2 (germline): SGHTA, FQGNSA. Study findings and constraints: Here, the possible influence of HLA type (on TCRB rearrangement) remained unresolved.

This chain joins TRBV7-2 and TRBJ1-2; the D is unclear. The sequenced sample consisted of naive CD4+ T cells from blood. The receptor was isolated from a young woman in good health. The CDR3 nucleotides are TGTGCCAGCAGCTTATCTGACACCGGCGCTGGCTACACCTTC. It yields the protein CASSLSDTGAGYTF.